One sample yielded the 12 T cell receptor beta chains listed below, sequenced in a study of cytomegalovirus exposure and HLA in healthy donors. Amplification used 60 Vbeta primers and 13 Jbeta primers. Produced via immunoSEQ multiplex PCR; TCRdb's table is partial and in-frame only. This repertoire shows fewer than 200,000 clones, 81% found once; its top ten account for 2% to 2.5%. Sequenced: PBMCs. The receptors were sampled from a woman aged 25 to 39 in good health and CMV-seronegative.

This clone was observed a single time. This chain connects TRBV7-2 to TRBJ1-4, with D unclear. CDR3 length: 17 residues. In germline, CDR1 is SGHTA, CDR2 FQGNSA. V was trimmed by 3 bases and J by 4 bases, leaving 18 bases between them. In nucleotides, the CDR3 is TGTGCCAGCAGCTTTCGGCACGAGGTTCGCGATAATGAAAAACTGTTTTTT. As protein: CASSFRHEVRDNEKLFF.

Concerning this clone itself: Relative to the germline gene, one junction end is altered; a read error may explain this. The rearrangement links TRBV6-5 to TRBJ2-4; D is possibly TRBD1 (6 bases). Germline loops: CDR1 MNHEY, CDR2 SVGAGI. This CDR3 comprises 15 residues. The CDR3 DNA follows: TGTGCCAGCAGTCACAGGGTATCGGCCAAAAACAGTCAGTACTTC. Its translation: CASSHRVSAKNSQYF.

This clone was counted between two and nine times. The chain carries TRBV9 and TRBJ2-2, with D perhaps TRBD1 (5 bases). Trimming removed 2 bases from V and 1 base from J, with 9 bases in between. CDR1 and CDR2 (germline): SGDLS, YYNGEE. The CDR3 extends over 15 amino acids. As DNA, the CDR3 is TGTGCCAGCAGCGTCCAGGGCCTGAACACCGGGGAGCTGTTTTTT. Protein sequence: CASSVQGLNTGELFF.

The gene calls are TRBV29-1 and TRBJ2-1, with D unclear. The V gene lost 4 bases and the J gene lost 5 bases, with 9 bases spanning the gap. The CDR3 has 12 amino acids. Germline CDR1 reads SQVTM; CDR2 reads ANQGSEA. CDR3 residues: CSVGRRNNEQFF. The CDR3 DNA sequence: TGCAGCGTTGGCCGGCGGAACAATGAGCAGTTCTTC.

This clone was seen repeatedly, ten times or more. The chain carries TRBV19 and TRBJ1-2; 9 bases fit TRBD1. Germline trimming cut 5 bases from V and 5 bases from J; bases unmatched to any gene: 6. Germline values: CDR1 LNHDA, CDR2 SQIVND (reference sequence). The CDR3 consists of 14 residues. Written as DNA, the CDR3 is TGTGCCAGTAGTGGAGGACAGGGGCCTTATGGCTACACCTTC. Its translation is CASSGGQGPYGYTF.

The chain couples TRBV28 to TRBJ1-2, with 7 bases aligning to TRBD1. Per the germline V gene, CDR1 is MDHEN and CDR2 is SYDVKM. CDR3 size: 17 residues. V trimming: 7 bases; J trimming: 9 bases; junction bases outside the gene matches: 23. The CDR3 sequence is CASNLDRMRPLDESYTF. CDR3 coding DNA: TGTGCCAGCAACCTGGACAGGATGCGTCCCCTAGATGAGAGCTACACCTTC.

J is TRBJ2-6 and V is TRBV27, with TRBD1 matching over 7 bases. The CDR3 has 17 residues. With 3 bases clipped from V and 0 bases from J, the junction kept 5 bases outside the gene matches. Germline values: CDR1 MNHEY, CDR2 SMNVEV (reference sequence). CDR3 region: CASSFWDSPSGANVLTF. The DNA of the CDR3 is TGTGCCAGCAGTTTCTGGGACAGCCCCTCTGGGGCCAACGTCCTGACTTTC. The full variable domain, its missing parts supplied by reference TRBV27 and TRBJ2-6, is EAQVTQNPRYLITVTGKKLTVTCSQNMNHEYMSWYRQDPGLGLRQIYYSMNVEVTDKGDVPEGYKVSRKEKRNFPLILESPSPNQTSLYFCASSFWDSPSGANVLTFGAGSRLTVL.

The CDR3: CASSRTGIAGNTIYF. In nucleotides, the CDR3 is TGTGCCAGCAGTCGAACAGGGATTGCCGGAAACACCATATATTTT. The chain combines TRBV27 with TRBJ1-3; D perhaps matches TRBD1 (6 bases). This CDR3 has 15 residues. Trimming shortened V by 5 bases and J by 4 bases, and 15 bases separated the two germline ends. Germline values: CDR1 MNHEY, CDR2 SMNVEV (reference sequence).

This clone was picked up one time. The chain joins TRBV5-1 to TRBJ1-2, with 7 bases matching TRBD1. V lost 0 bases to trimming and J lost 5 bases; unmatched junction nucleotides: 1. The CDR3 sequence is 13 residues long. Germline assignment: CDR1 SGHRS and CDR2 YFSETQ. CDR3: CASSLGDRYGYTF. The CDR3 DNA sequence: TGCGCCAGCAGCTTGGGGGACAGATATGGCTACACCTTC.

This clone appeared a few times. The chain combines TRBV5-4 with TRBJ1-6, with D perhaps matching TRBD1 (6 bases). Trimming took off 2 bases at V and 9 bases at J, with 12 bases between the two ends. The CDR3 extends over 14 amino acids. Germline CDR1 SGHNT, CDR2 YYREEE (reference sequence). CDR3 DNA sequence: TGTGCCAGCAGCTTAGGGGGATCCGGTTCACCCCTCCACTTT. Its translation is CASSLGGSGSPLHF. The whole variable domain, filled in from reference TRBV5-4 and TRBJ1-6, reads ETGVTQSPTHLIKTRGQQVTLRCSSQSGHNTVSWYQQALGQGPQFIFQYYREEENGRGNFPPRFSGLQFPNYSSELNVNALELDDSALYLCASSLGGSGSPLHFGNGTRLTVT.

The chain combines TRBV6-5 with TRBJ2-1; 7 bases fit TRBD2. This CDR3 contains 15 residues. The germline V gene has CDR1 MNHEY and CDR2 SVGAGI. After removal of 4 bases from V and 7 bases from J, the junction contained 10 bases not matched to a gene. In nucleotides, the CDR3 is TGTGCCAGCAGTTGGGTTGAGGCCGGGAGGAATGAGCAGTTCTTC. Protein product: CASSWVEAGRNEQFF.

The chain employs TRBV2 and TRBJ2-7, with D possibly TRBD2 on 6 matching bases. The CDR3 length is 17 residues. Germline V CDR1 and CDR2: SNHLY, FYNNEI. V gave up 7 bases and J gave up 0 bases, with 22 bases separating them. The CDR3 region is CASNHGAQLGGSYEQYF. In DNA form, the CDR3 reads TGTGCCAGCAATCACGGAGCCCAACTGGGAGGCTCCTACGAGCAGTACTTC.